The rows below give T cell receptor beta chains drawn from one sample of a study of blood T cell repertoires in COVID-19. Profiling relied on immunoSEQ multiplex PCR, and the TCRdb table lists in-frame clones only, not all of them. The data hold roughly 97,000 clones, with about 80% observed a single time. Sequencing was performed on peripheral blood. These receptors all come from a man aged 65 to 85 with acute or convalescent COVID-19. CDR3s include the opening cysteine and the closing phenylalanine or tryptophan. The D gene is left open where the match is weak. Some rows have no size entry. The others give once, few or many, or a class for an expanded clone.

CDR3 DNA,CDR3 protein,D gene,clone size,V gene,J gene
TGTGCCAGCAGCGTAGGGGTTGACAGGGGCGAAGCTTTCTTT,CASSVGVDRGEAFF,TRBD1,NA,TRBV9,TRBJ1-1
TGTGCCAGCAGCTTAGGCCTACTAGCGGGAGGGCCTTTAGATACGCAGTATTTT,CASSLGLLAGGPLDTQYF,TRBD2,NA,TRBV7-2,TRBJ2-3
TGTGCCAGCAGCTTAGGACTGCATGGCTACACCTTC,CASSLGLHGYTF,NA,once,TRBV3-1/TRBV3-2,TRBJ1-2
TGTGCCAGCACCAACCGGGACAGGGGGCGACTCCAGTACTTC,CASTNRDRGRLQYF,TRBD1,NA,TRBV11-1,TRBJ2-7
TGCAGCGTTGGGGCTGGGCAGGGCGGTCGCACTGAAGCTTTCTTT,CSVGAGQGGRTEAFF,NA,NA,TRBV29-1,TRBJ1-1
TGTGCCAGCAGTGCCCGGGACAGGGGTACCGGGGGTGGCTATGGCTACACCTTC,CASSARDRGTGGGYGYTF,TRBD1,NA,TRBV6-1,TRBJ1-2
TGTGCCAGCAGCGCAGGACAGGGCAATCAGCCCCAGCATTTT,CASSAGQGNQPQHF,TRBD1,NA,TRBV6-5,TRBJ1-5
TGTGCCTGGAGGCGCCCCGGCGGGGAGCTGTTTTTT,CAWRRPGGELFF,NA,NA,TRBV30,TRBJ2-2
TGTGCCAGTAACCAGGGGCTGACAGAGACCCAGTACTTC,CASNQGLTETQYF,NA,NA,TRBV19,TRBJ2-5
TGCGCCAGCAGCCGTGAAGCAACAGTAGGAAACACCATATATTTT,CASSREATVGNTIYF,NA,NA,TRBV5-1,TRBJ1-3
TGTGCCTGGAGACAGGCCGTGTCAAACACCATATATTTT,CAWRQAVSNTIYF,NA,NA,TRBV30,TRBJ1-3
TGTGCCAGTAATGGGGGACTGTCGGTGGACACCATATATTTT,CASNGGLSVDTIYF,NA,NA,TRBV19,TRBJ1-3
TGTGCCAGCAGTTACTCGGGGACAGGGATATACAATGAGCAGTTCTTC,CASSYSGTGIYNEQFF,TRBD1,few,TRBV6-6,TRBJ2-1
TGTGCCAGCAGTTTTCAAGGACAGGGGTACAATGAGCAGTTCTTC,CASSFQGQGYNEQFF,TRBD1,NA,TRBV13,TRBJ2-1
TGTGCCAGCTCACCTCCCATCCCTCTAGCGGGAGACTACGAGCAGTACTTC,CASSPPIPLAGDYEQYF,TRBD2,NA,TRBV18,TRBJ2-7
TGTGCCAGCAGCCCCATGGGCACGGAGGGCAATGAGCAGTTCTTC,CASSPMGTEGNEQFF,NA,NA,TRBV3-1/TRBV3-2,TRBJ2-1
TGTGCCTTCCGACAGGGCCACACTGAAGCTTTCTTT,CAFRQGHTEAFF,TRBD1,once,TRBV30,TRBJ1-1
TGCGCCAGCAGCTTGGGGACAGAGGGAGGCAATCAGCCCCAGCATTTT,CASSLGTEGGNQPQHF,NA,NA,TRBV5-1,TRBJ1-5
TGTGCCAGTTGGACAGGGGGCTCCACTGAAGCTTTCTTT,CASWTGGSTEAFF,TRBD1,NA,TRBV2,TRBJ1-1
TGTGCCAGCAGGGAGGGACTAGGAGACAATGAGCAGTTCTTC,CASREGLGDNEQFF,TRBD2,NA,TRBV7-9,TRBJ2-1
TGTGCCAGCAGCCAGCGAGTCTGGCAGGGAAATACTGAAGCTTTCTTT,CASSQRVWQGNTEAFF,NA,NA,TRBV14,TRBJ1-1
TGTGCCAGTAGTCCGACAGGAGCTAGCAATCAGCCCCAGCATTTT,CASSPTGASNQPQHF,NA,NA,TRBV19,TRBJ1-5
TGTGCCAGCAGCCTGACAGGGGGTCACGGCTACACCTTC,CASSLTGGHGYTF,TRBD1,few,TRBV6-5,TRBJ1-2
TGTGCTAGCAGTCACAATCTAGCGGGGGACTTGGGGGAGCAGTACTTC,CASSHNLAGDLGEQYF,TRBD2,once,TRBV7-7,TRBJ2-7
TGTGCCAGCAGCTTAGTTTCGGGGTTTGGCTACACCTTC,CASSLVSGFGYTF,NA,NA,TRBV7-9,TRBJ1-2
TGTGCCAGCAGCGTAGGGCCGAACAATGAGCAGTTCTTC,CASSVGPNNEQFF,NA,NA,TRBV9,TRBJ2-1
TGTGCCAGTAGTATAGAACAGGGACTAGGTCAGCCCCAGCATTTT,CASSIEQGLGQPQHF,NA,few,TRBV19,TRBJ1-5
TGTGCCACCAGCAGAGATCCGCGTGCAGGAAACACCATATATTTT,CATSRDPRAGNTIYF,NA,NA,TRBV15,TRBJ1-3
TGTGCCAGCAGCGTTGTGGGGCTCTACAATGAGCAGTTCTTC,CASSVVGLYNEQFF,NA,NA,TRBV11-2,TRBJ2-1
TGCGCCAGCAGTGAGGAGGAGCGGGGGGGGGAGCAGTACTTC,CASSEEERGGEQYF,TRBD2,NA,TRBV10-2,TRBJ2-7
TGTGCCAGCTCACGGGAGGAGGGGTACACTGAAGCTTTCTTT,CASSREEGYTEAFF,NA,NA,TRBV18,TRBJ1-1
TGCGCCAGCAGCCAAGAGGGAGGGGTTGGGGGTGAAAAACTGTTTTTT,CASSQEGGVGGEKLFF,NA,NA,TRBV5-1,TRBJ1-4
TGTGCCAGCAGCTTGGGACAGTGGACCGACAATGAGCAGTTCTTC,CASSLGQWTDNEQFF,TRBD1,NA,TRBV7-9,TRBJ2-1
TGTGCCAGCAGTTTAGCGATGAGCTCCTACAATGAGCAGTTCTTC,CASSLAMSSYNEQFF,NA,NA,TRBV6-5,TRBJ2-1
TGCGCCAGCAGCCAAGGGGACAGCCCAATCGTGAACACTGAAGCTTTCTTT,CASSQGDSPIVNTEAFF,TRBD1,NA,TRBV4-1,TRBJ1-1
TGTGCCAGCAGCTTAATGCCGACAGGGGGCTCGGGCACCGGGGAGCTGTTTTTT,CASSLMPTGGSGTGELFF,TRBD1,NA,TRBV7-3,TRBJ2-2
TGTGCCAGCTCGAGGGAGTCGGCAGAAAAACTGTTTTTT,CASSRESAEKLFF,NA,NA,TRBV6-5,TRBJ1-4
TGTGCCAGCAGCATGGACAGATTTACGAACACCGGGGAGCTGTTTTTT,CASSMDRFTNTGELFF,NA,NA,TRBV5-4,TRBJ2-2
TGTGCCAGTAGAAGCTCCTTGGGACAGGGATATGGCTACACCTTC,CASRSSLGQGYGYTF,TRBD1,NA,TRBV19,TRBJ1-2
TGTGCCAGCAGTACCGGCAGGGGTTATTCACCCCTCCACTTT,CASSTGRGYSPLHF,NA,NA,TRBV28,TRBJ1-6
TGTGCCACCAGCAGAGATACAGCTCCTGGAAACACCATATATTTT,CATSRDTAPGNTIYF,NA,NA,TRBV15,TRBJ1-3
TGCAGTGCTAGAGAGGGCATTGGCTACACCTTC,CSAREGIGYTF,NA,NA,TRBV20-1,TRBJ1-2
TGTGCCAGCAGTTATGATAGCGGGAGTCCCTACGAGCAGTACTTC,CASSYDSGSPYEQYF,TRBD2,NA,TRBV28,TRBJ2-7
TGTGCCAGCAGCCGCCTGGGGGCTACTAATGAAAAACTGTTTTTT,CASSRLGATNEKLFF,NA,NA,TRBV3-1/TRBV3-2,TRBJ1-4
TGTGCCAGCAGTTACGGGGGGGGGCAGGATGTGGCTGGCTACACCTTC,CASSYGGGQDVAGYTF,NA,NA,TRBV6-5,TRBJ1-2
TGTGCCAGCAGAGGACAGGGGACTAACTATGGCTACACCTTC,CASRGQGTNYGYTF,TRBD1,NA,TRBV3-1/TRBV3-2,TRBJ1-2
TGTGCCAGCAGCCTCCATCACAGGGGGCAGAACACTGAAGCTTTCTTT,CASSLHHRGQNTEAFF,TRBD1,NA,TRBV7-8,TRBJ1-1
TGTGCCAGCAGCCGCGGACAGGGCCAGACGTTT,CASSRGQGQTF,TRBD1,NA,TRBV11-2,TRBJ1-1
TGCGCCAGCAGCTTGGATATCTCAGCGGGACAGGGGATAGGTGGCTACACCTTC,CASSLDISAGQGIGGYTF,TRBD1,NA,TRBV5-1,TRBJ1-2
TGTGCCAGCAGCCAAGCAGGGGGGCAAAGAAACACCATATATTTT,CASSQAGGQRNTIYF,TRBD1,NA,TRBV14,TRBJ1-3
TGTGCCAGCAGCCATTTCTTTAACCGGGGGAACACTGAAGCTTTCTTT,CASSHFFNRGNTEAFF,NA,once,TRBV3-1/TRBV3-2,TRBJ1-1
TGTGCCAGCAGCCGAAGGACAGGAGAAGCTTTCTTT,CASSRRTGEAFF,TRBD1,NA,TRBV6-5,TRBJ1-1
TGTGCCAGCAGCTTAGAACAGGGGAGTAATGGCTACACCTTC,CASSLEQGSNGYTF,TRBD1,NA,TRBV11-2,TRBJ1-2